The table lists the clone carrying this TCR beta chain with many counts. This CDR3 is 12 amino acids long. Trimming stripped 3 bases from V and 6 bases from J, with 9 bases between. Germline values: CDR1 SGHTA, CDR2 FQGNSA. Since all of the isolated RNA was reverse transcribed, expressed TCRB transcripts were what got sequenced. Measured with immunoSEQ multiplex PCR; TCRdb has only the in-frame clones, and not every one. Here the sample spans 200,000 to 250,000 clones, over 9.5% being singletons. This specimen belongs to a study of beta chain features in type 1 diabetes. The V call is TRBV7-2, the J call TRBJ2-7, with D maybe TRBD1 (5 bases). The sequenced sample was naive CD4+ T cells from blood. The TCR was taken from a woman under 30 in good health. Here the CDR3 DNA reads TGTGCCAGCAGCTTGGCCAGGGCCGAGCAGTACTTC. It translates to CASSLARAEQYF.